This TCR beta chain was obtained from a study of blood T cell repertoires in COVID-19. Study context: The United States, Italy and Spain provided the acute and convalescent COVID-19 samples. T cells, B-cell-depleted T cells, or PBMCs provided the cDNA or gDNA that served as material.

The CDR3 has 14 amino acids. Germline loops: CDR1 KGHDR, CDR2 SFDVKD. V was pared by 4 bases and J by 8 bases, with 16 bases between. The data were produced by immunoSEQ multiplex PCR, yet TCRdb's version contains in-frame clones alone and is incomplete. The sample records about 81,000 clones, 84% being singletons. There are a few counts of this clone. The sequence came from a human donor in a cohort sampled during active COVID-19. The rearrangement links TRBV24-1 to TRBJ1-2; D is uncertain. Sequenced sample: peripheral blood. The CDR3 DNA reads as TGTGCCACCAGTGACCAGTTTAGGACTCAAGGCTACACCTTC. Protein: CATSDQFRTQGYTF.